Following are 29 T cell receptor beta chains from one sample sequenced in a study of CD8 T cells in Susac syndrome. RNA amounts of roughly 0.45 to 1 ug underwent reverse transcription with random hexamers. MiXCR was run by TCRdb on the immunoSEQ multiplex PCR reads, yielding one entry per CDR3 protein. The sample shows 150,000 to 200,000 distinct CDR3 sequences, around 94% of them seen only once. The material sequenced was CD4+ T cells from PBMCs. Source of these receptors: a human donor in good health.

This CDR3 is CASTPRDDEAFF. As DNA, the CDR3 is TGTGCCAGCACACCCAGGGATGACGAGGCTTTCTTT. The chain couples TRBV27 to TRBJ1-1, with D possibly being TRBD1 (5 bases). This CDR3 contains 12 residues. Germline loops: CDR1 MNHEY, CDR2 SMNVEV (reference sequence). V was trimmed by 7 bases and J by 11 bases, leaving 17 bases between them.

The chain uses TRBV3-1 and TRBJ2-1, with a tentative D call TRBD1 (6 bases). The V end was cut by 1 base, the J end by 3 bases, with 10 bases between. Germline CDR1 and CDR2: LGHDT and YNNKEL (reference sequence). CDR3 length: 15 residues. For the CDR3, the DNA is TGTGCCAGCAGCCAAGGGGACAAAATCTACAATGAGCAGTTCTTC. Protein: CASSQGDKIYNEQFF.

The chain employs TRBV19 and TRBJ2-1, with D uncertain. The germline V gene encodes CDR1 LNHDA and CDR2 SQIVND (reference sequence). The CDR3 sequence is 12 residues long. V was clipped by 6 bases and J by 9 bases, with 12 bases between them. CDR3 in DNA: TGTGCCAGTAGAGGGCCGCAACTTGAGCAGTTCTTC. Its protein product is CASRGPQLEQFF.

The V call is TRBV7-9, the J call TRBJ2-7; the D is unclear. V was shortened by 4 bases and J by 5 bases, with 12 bases between the two germline ends. This CDR3 is 13 amino acids long. The V gene's germline CDR1 is SEHNR and CDR2 FQNEAQ (reference sequence). In DNA form, the CDR3 reads TGTGCCAGCAGCTCCAACCCGCTTAACGAGCAGTACTTC. The encoded protein is CASSSNPLNEQYF.

This chain joins TRBV4-3 and TRBJ1-2, with D tentatively TRBD1 (6 bases). The V gene lost 0 bases and the J gene lost 8 bases, with 13 bases spanning the gap. Germline CDR1 and CDR2: LGHNA and YSLEER. This CDR3 is built from 14 residues. DNA for the CDR3: TGCGCCAGCAGCCAAGATCGGGGGGCGAAGGGCTACACCTTC. Residues: CASSQDRGAKGYTF.

This chain links TRBV28 with TRBJ2-5; no clear D gene. CDR3 size: 13 residues. Trimming took 3 bases from V and 2 from J, leaving 7 bases between them. Germline CDR1 reads MDHEN; CDR2 reads SYDVKM. DNA of the CDR3: TGTGCCAGCAGTTTTGCCTTACAAGAGACCCAGTACTTC. Amino acid sequence: CASSFALQETQYF.

The gene calls are TRBV12-3 or TRBV12-4 and TRBJ1-4, with D uncertain. This CDR3 contains 13 residues. The germline V and J ends were trimmed by 10 bases and 3 bases, with 12 bases remaining between them. CDR3 sequence: CATARSSNEKLFF. The CDR3 DNA sequence: TGTGCCACCGCCCGGTCTTCTAATGAAAAACTGTTTTTT.

The rearrangement joins TRBV28 to TRBJ1-5; no clear D gene. This CDR3 is 13 amino acids long. Germline V gene lookup returns CDR1 MDHEN and CDR2 SYDVKM. Trimming left V 8 bases short and J 0 bases short, with 8 bases between. The CDR3 sequence: CASGVHSNQPQHF. The CDR3 nucleotides read TGTGCCAGCGGTGTACATAGCAATCAGCCCCAGCATTTT.

The chain has TRBV28 and TRBJ2-7, with TRBD1 as a possible D gene (5 bases). CDR1 and CDR2 from the germline V gene are MDHEN and SYDVKM. V lost 5 bases and J lost 0, with 20 bases in between. The CDR3 contains 17 residues. CDR3 bases: TGTGCCAGCAGTGCCATGGGGCTGAAGAGAAGCTCCTACGAGCAGTACTTC. Translating gives CASSAMGLKRSSYEQYF.

The V gene is TRBV20-1, the J gene TRBJ2-7, with 9 nucleotides matching TRBD2. The J segment lost 7 bases and the V segment lost 0 bases, leaving 13 bases of the junction unmatched. The germline gives CDR1 DFQATT, CDR2 SNEGSKA (reference sequence). The CDR3 has 16 residues. CDR3 bases: TGCAGTGCTAGAGATCGTATAGCGGGGGCCTCATGGGAGCAGTACTTC. Translation: CSARDRIAGASWEQYF.

The chain uses TRBV14 and TRBJ2-3; tentatively, D is TRBD2 (5 bases). CDR3 size: 15 residues. The V gene lost 4 bases and the J gene lost 1 base, with 12 bases spanning the gap. In germline, CDR1 is SGHDN, CDR2 FVKESK. CDR3 protein: CASSPLGRGTDTQYF. In DNA form, the CDR3 reads TGTGCCAGCAGCCCCCTCGGGCGGGGCACAGATACGCAGTATTTT.

The chain carries TRBV15 and TRBJ2-3; D remains unclear. The CDR3 has 14 amino acids. Germline CDR1 is LNHNV and CDR2 is YYDKDF (reference sequence). The V gene lost 0 bases and the J gene lost 4 bases, with 8 bases spanning the gap. The chain's CDR3 is CATSREYRADTQYF. The CDR3 DNA is TGTGCCACCAGCAGAGAGTATAGAGCAGATACGCAGTATTTT.

This chain's CDR3 is CASSQVQGVYGYTF. The CDR3 nucleotides read TGTGCCAGCAGCCAAGTACAGGGGGTATATGGCTACACCTTC. The chain carries TRBV3-1 and TRBJ1-2; 8 bases map to TRBD1. The junction had 3 bases not matched to a gene; V was cut back by 1 base and J by 5 bases. The CDR3 covers 14 residues. The germline gives CDR1 LGHDT, CDR2 YNNKEL (reference sequence).

This clonotype was counted between two and nine times. The chain uses TRBV7-9 and TRBJ2-7; the match to TRBD1 covers 8 bases. Trimming took 5 bases from V and 4 from J; bases not matched to a gene: 7. CDR3 size: 14 residues. Germline V gives CDR1 SEHNR, CDR2 FQNEAQ (reference sequence). The CDR3: CASSGGQGAYEQYF. The DNA for the CDR3 is TGTGCCAGCAGCGGCGGACAGGGCGCGTACGAGCAGTACTTC.

The J gene is TRBJ1-5, the V gene TRBV29-1, with a possible D match to TRBD1 (5 bases). V was trimmed by 4 bases and J by 7 bases, leaving 11 bases between them. The length of the CDR3 is 12 residues. Looked up from germline, CDR1 is SQVTM and CDR2 is ANQGSEA. CDR3 protein: CSVGQGGQPQHF. CDR3 nucleotides: TGCAGCGTTGGGCAGGGAGGCCAGCCCCAGCATTTT.

V and J are TRBV20-1 and TRBJ2-3, with 7 bases aligning to TRBD2. This CDR3 is built from 14 residues. Germline CDR1 reads DFQATT; CDR2 reads SNEGSKA (reference sequence). V was pared by 3 bases and J by 4 bases, with 7 bases of the junction left unmatched. In nucleotides, the CDR3 is TGCAGTGCTAGCGGGGGGAGTCCCCCAGATACGCAGTATTTT. It translates to CSASGGSPPDTQYF.

The rearrangement uses TRBV7-9 and TRBJ1-1; D unresolved. CDR1 and CDR2 from the germline V gene are SEHNR and FQNEAQ (reference sequence). Trimming pared 2 bases from V and 1 base from J, leaving 2 bases between. CDR3 length equals 12 residues. The CDR3 nucleotides read TGTGCCAGCAGCTTACAGAACACTGAAGCTTTCTTT. Amino acid sequence: CASSLQNTEAFF.

The chain uses TRBV20-1 and TRBJ2-7, with 7 bases that match TRBD2. The V gene end was trimmed by 5 bases and the J gene end by 2 bases; junction bases not matched to a gene: 3. Germline V gives CDR1 DFQATT, CDR2 SNEGSKA (reference sequence). The CDR3 consists of 12 residues. The CDR3 sequence: CSAGRGAYEQYF. CDR3 bases: TGCAGTGCTGGTCGGGGGGCCTACGAGCAGTACTTC.

CDR3 in amino acids: CASSTPRGGGQETQYF. CDR3 coding DNA: TGTGCCAGCAGCACCCCCCGGGGCGGGGGCCAAGAGACCCAGTACTTC. The chain joins TRBV7-8 to TRBJ2-5; 7 bases line up with TRBD2. Germline CDR1 SGHVS, CDR2 FQNEAQ. V was pared by 5 bases and J by 1 base, with 10 bases of the junction left unmatched. The CDR3 covers 16 residues.

The chain couples TRBV13 to TRBJ1-1; D ambiguous. CDR1 is PRHDT and CDR2 is FYEKMQ in the germline V gene (reference sequence). The CDR3 is 14 residues long. V was clipped by 1 base and J by 0 bases, with 6 bases between them. CDR3 sequence (DNA): TGTGCCAGCAGCTTAGTACGGATGAACACTGAAGCTTTCTTT. Encoded protein: CASSLVRMNTEAFF.

J is TRBJ1-2 and V is TRBV6-6; D not certain. Germline assignment: CDR1 MNHNY and CDR2 SVGAGI (reference sequence). The CDR3 contains 12 residues. The ends were cut back, 0 bases at V and 10 bases at J, with 9 bases in the middle. DNA of the CDR3: TGTGCCAGCAGTTACTCTCGGGATTCCTACACCTTC. Translating gives CASSYSRDSYTF.

The chain uses TRBV29-1 and TRBJ2-2; 13 bases fit TRBD2. Germline trimming cut 6 bases from V and 7 bases from J; bases unmatched to any gene: 8. The CDR3 contains 15 residues. Germline V gene data show CDR1 as SQVTM and CDR2 as ANQGSEA. This chain's CDR3 is CSVRGLAGAVGELFF. The CDR3 region has the DNA TGCAGCGTCCGCGGACTAGCGGGGGCGGTCGGGGAGCTGTTTTTT.

The V call is TRBV3-1, the J call TRBJ2-6, with D tentatively TRBD1 or TRBD2 (5 bases each). The V gene's germline CDR1 is LGHDT and CDR2 YNNKEL (reference sequence). The CDR3 loop spans 17 amino acids. The ends were cut back, 7 bases at V and 4 bases at J, with 20 bases in the middle. CDR3 region: CASIDGTPLGGANVLTF. In DNA form, the CDR3 reads TGTGCCAGCATCGATGGGACCCCCTTGGGAGGGGCCAACGTCCTGACTTTC.

V usage is TRBV29-1 and J usage is TRBJ2-3, with unresolved D. From germline, CDR1 is SQVTM and CDR2 ANQGSEA. The CDR3 sequence is 12 residues long. V gave up 8 bases and J gave up 12 bases, with 21 bases separating them. CDR3 sequence (DNA): TGCAGCTCCTCGACCGGAACAGACGTTCAGTATTTT. Residues: CSSSTGTDVQYF.

In nucleotides, the CDR3 is TGTGCCAGTAGTATCTGCGGCTACACCTTC. Encoded protein: CASSICGYTF. The V gene is TRBV19, the J gene TRBJ1-2; D unclear. CDR1 and CDR2 (germline): LNHDA, SQIVND (reference sequence). Between the trimmed V and J ends, which lost 3 bases and 8 bases, there was a span of 4 bases. The CDR3 has 10 amino acids.

The V and J genes are TRBV4-3 and TRBJ1-2, with no clear D. This CDR3 is built from 14 residues. With 4 bases removed from V and 4 bases from J, the gap between germline ends came to 13 bases. Germline-derived CDR1 and CDR2 are LGHNA and YSLEER. The CDR3 region is CASSLRVEGYGYTF. DNA of the CDR3: TGCGCCAGCAGCCTCCGGGTGGAAGGCTATGGCTACACCTTC.

The V gene is TRBV20-1, the J gene TRBJ2-5, with 8 bases aligning to TRBD2. Germline trimming cut 0 bases from V and 5 bases from J; bases unmatched to any gene: 11. Per germline, CDR1 DFQATT and CDR2 SNEGSKA (reference sequence). The CDR3 covers 16 residues. The CDR3 DNA sequence: TGCAGTGCTAGAGATCCCGGGGGGGCCGATCGGGAGACCCAGTACTTC. Its protein is CSARDPGGADRETQYF.

The CDR3 region is CAWTMAHTEAFF. Written as DNA, the CDR3 is TGTGCCTGGACCATGGCGCACACTGAAGCTTTCTTT. This chain links TRBV30 with TRBJ1-1; no clear D. Per germline, CDR1 GTSNPN and CDR2 SVGIG (reference sequence). V lost 4 bases and J 3 bases, leaving 9 bases between the germline ends. CDR3 length: 12 residues.

This chain links TRBV19 with TRBJ2-1, with a possible D match to TRBD1 (6 bases). This CDR3 has 15 amino acids. Germline loops: CDR1 LNHDA, CDR2 SQIVND (reference sequence). The V and J ends lost 0 bases and 4 bases respectively, with 10 bases between them. The CDR3 DNA follows: TGTGCCAGTAGTATAGAGGGGGCCACGTACAATGAGCAGTTCTTC. It specifies CASSIEGATYNEQFF.